The clone carrying this T cell receptor (beta chain) was counted a single time. The sample belongs to a study of CD8 T cells in Susac syndrome. With random hexamers, roughly 0.45 to 1 ug RNA was reverse transcribed. It was immunoSEQ multiplex PCR that amplified TCR beta CDR3 across 54 Vbeta and 13 Jbeta. TCRdb reprocessed the immunoSEQ multiplex PCR reads with MiXCR, giving one entry per CDR3 protein. The sample shows fewer than 350,000 distinct CDR3 sequences, about 82% of them seen only once. The multiple sclerosis controls were treatment-naive patients affected by stable or active relapsing-remitting disease. This CDR3 contains 12 residues. Germline V lookup: CDR1 SQVTM, CDR2 ANQGSEA. Trimming left V 4 bases short and J 1 base short, with 4 bases between.

The sample was CD8+ T cells from PBMCs. The chain uses TRBV29-1 and TRBJ2-2; D uncertain. The clonotype was recovered from a human donor with multiple sclerosis. Here the CDR3 reads CSVALNTGELFF. CDR3 sequence (DNA): TGCAGCGTTGCCCTGAACACCGGGGAGCTGTTTTTT.